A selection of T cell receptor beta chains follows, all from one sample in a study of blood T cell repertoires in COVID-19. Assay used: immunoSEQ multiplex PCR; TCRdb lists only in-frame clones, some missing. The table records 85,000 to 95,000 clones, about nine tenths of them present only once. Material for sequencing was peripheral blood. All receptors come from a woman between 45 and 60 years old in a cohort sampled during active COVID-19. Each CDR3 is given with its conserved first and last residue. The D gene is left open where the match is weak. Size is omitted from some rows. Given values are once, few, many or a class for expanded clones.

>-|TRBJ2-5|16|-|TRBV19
TGTGCCGTCCTGACCGGCAGACAGACGCGACAAGAGACCCAGTACTTC
CAVLTGRQTRQETQYF
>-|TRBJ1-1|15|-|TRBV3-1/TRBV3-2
TGTGCCAGCAGCCAGCTCCGTAACTCGAGGGCTGAAGCTTTCTTT
CASSQLRNSRAEAFF
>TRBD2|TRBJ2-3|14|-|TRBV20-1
TGCAGTGCCAGTTTAGCGGGGGGGCGAGATACGCAGTATTTT
CSASLAGGRDTQYF
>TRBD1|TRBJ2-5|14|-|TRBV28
TGTGCCAGCAGTCCCGGGACAGGGCTAGAGACCCAGTACTTC
CASSPGTGLETQYF
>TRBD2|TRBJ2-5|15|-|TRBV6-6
TGTGCCAGCAGCTACCAGGGAGGGCCACAAGAGACCCAGTACTTC
CASSYQGGPQETQYF
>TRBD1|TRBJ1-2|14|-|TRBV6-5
TGTGCCAGCCGGCCAGGGGGGCCGATCTATGGCTACACCTTC
CASRPGGPIYGYTF
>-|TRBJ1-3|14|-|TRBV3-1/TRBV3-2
TGTGCCAGCAGTCACAGGGAATCAGGAAACACCATATATTTT
CASSHRESGNTIYF
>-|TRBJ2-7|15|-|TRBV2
TGTGCCAGCAGGCAGGGGTTGGGCAGCTCCTACGAGCAGTACTTC
CASRQGLGSSYEQYF
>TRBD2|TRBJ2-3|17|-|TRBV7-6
TGTGCCAGCAGTCAAACTAGCGGGGCGCGAGACACAGATACGCAGTATTTT
CASSQTSGARDTDTQYF
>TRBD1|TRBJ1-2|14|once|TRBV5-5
TGTGCCAGCAGCTTGGCCAAGGGGGCAGGGGGCTACACCTTC
CASSLAKGAGGYTF
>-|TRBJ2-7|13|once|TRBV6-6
TGTGCCAGCAGTGCCTCCGGGTCGTACGAGCAGTACTTC
CASSASGSYEQYF
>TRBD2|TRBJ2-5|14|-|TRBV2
TGTGCCATAAGACCCGGGACTAGCCAAGAGACCCAGTACTTC
CAIRPGTSQETQYF
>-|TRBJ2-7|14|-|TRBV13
TGTGCCAGCAGCTTCGGAGGGCCCGGGTACGAGCAGTACTTC
CASSFGGPGYEQYF
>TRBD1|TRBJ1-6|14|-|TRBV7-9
TGTGCCAGCAGCTTGGGGACAGGGAGGTCACCCCTCCACTTT
CASSLGTGRSPLHF
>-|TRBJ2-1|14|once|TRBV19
TGTGCCAGTAGTCTCTCGTCAGGGAACAATGAGCAGTTCTTC
CASSLSSGNNEQFF
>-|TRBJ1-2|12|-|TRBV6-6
TGTGCCAGCAGCCCCAGAAGCTATGGCTACACCTTC
CASSPRSYGYTF
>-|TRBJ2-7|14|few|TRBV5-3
TGTGCCAGAAGCCATGGACTCCTCTCCTACGAGCAGTACTTC
CARSHGLLSYEQYF
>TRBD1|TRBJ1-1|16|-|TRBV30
TGTGCCTGGAGTCTAGGGGGCAGCCACATGAACACTGAAGCTTTCTTT
CAWSLGGSHMNTEAFF
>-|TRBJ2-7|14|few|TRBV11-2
TGTGCCAGCAGCTTAACGGACAATACCTACGAGCAGTACTTC
CASSLTDNTYEQYF
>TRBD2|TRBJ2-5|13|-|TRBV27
TGTGCCAGCAGTAGGGCTAGCGGGCGTTACCAGTACTTC
CASSRASGRYQYF
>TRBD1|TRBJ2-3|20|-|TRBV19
TGTGCCAGCTGGAACCCGGGACAGGGGAGGACCGGGACTCGCACAGATACGCAGTATTTT
CASWNPGQGRTGTRTDTQYF
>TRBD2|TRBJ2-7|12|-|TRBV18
TGTGCCAGCTCAGGGGGGGGGTACGAGCAGTACTTC
CASSGGGYEQYF
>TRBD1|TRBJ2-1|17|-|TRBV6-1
TGTGCCAGCAGTGAAGTCGGGGACAGGTTGTCCTACAATGAGCAGTTCTTC
CASSEVGDRLSYNEQFF
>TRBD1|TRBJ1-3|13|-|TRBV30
TGTGCCTGGGACAGGGCCTCTGGAAACACCATATATTTT
CAWDRASGNTIYF
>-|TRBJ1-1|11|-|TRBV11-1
TGTGCCAGCAGCTTTAGCACTGAAGCTTTCTTT
CASSFSTEAFF
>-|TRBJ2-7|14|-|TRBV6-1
TGTGCCAGCAGTGAATCGAACTATATCAAGGAGCAGTACTTC
CASSESNYIKEQYF
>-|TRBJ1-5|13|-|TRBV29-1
TGCAGCGTTGGAATGGAGGGAAATCAGCCCCAGCATTTT
CSVGMEGNQPQHF
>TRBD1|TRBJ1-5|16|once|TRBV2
TGTGCCAGCAGTCGGACAGGGGGCGTTCGCAATCAGCCCCAGCATTTT
CASSRTGGVRNQPQHF
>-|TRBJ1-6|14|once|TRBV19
TGTGCCAGTAGGCGGATGATTCCTATTTCACCCCTCCACTTT
CASRRMIPISPLHF
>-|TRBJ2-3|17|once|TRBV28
TGTGCCAGCAGTTTATTGGCGGCGGGGTCAAGCACAGATACGCAGTATTTT
CASSLLAAGSSTDTQYF
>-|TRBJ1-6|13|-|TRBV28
TGTGCCAGCAGTCTCCACAGGGATTCACCCCTCCACTTT
CASSLHRDSPLHF
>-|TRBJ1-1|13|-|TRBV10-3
TGTGCCATCAGTGCTTCAGGGGACACTGAAGCTTTCTTT
CAISASGDTEAFF
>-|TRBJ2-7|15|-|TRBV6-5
TGTGCCAGCAGCCGGGAGCCTGAAGCCGTCTACGAGCAGTACTTC
CASSREPEAVYEQYF
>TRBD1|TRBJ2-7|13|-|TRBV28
TGTGCCACCGGGTCGGGACAGACCTACGAGCAGTACTTC
CATGSGQTYEQYF
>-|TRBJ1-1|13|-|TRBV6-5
TGTGCCAGCAGATCGGGATTTAACACTGAAGCTTTCTTT
CASRSGFNTEAFF
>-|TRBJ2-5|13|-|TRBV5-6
TGTGCCAGCAGCTTGACTCGGGGTGAGACCCAGTACTTC
CASSLTRGETQYF
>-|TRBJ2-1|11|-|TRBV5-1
TGCGCCAGCGCTGGACAGCATGAGCAGTTCTTC
CASAGQHEQFF
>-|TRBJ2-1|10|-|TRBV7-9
TGTGCCAGCAGCCCTATAGAGCAGTTCTTC
CASSPIEQFF
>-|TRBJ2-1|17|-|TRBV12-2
TGTGCAAGTCGCTTAAGGAAGACGGGGTACAGGGGCAATGAGCAGTTCTTC
CASRLRKTGYRGNEQFF
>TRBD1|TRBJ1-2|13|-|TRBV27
TGTGCCAGCAGTTTCCGGGACAGGGTTGGCTACACCTTC
CASSFRDRVGYTF
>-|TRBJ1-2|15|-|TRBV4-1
TGCGCCAGCAGCCGTGTGCTCCAGGGCGGCTATGGCTACACCTTC
CASSRVLQGGYGYTF
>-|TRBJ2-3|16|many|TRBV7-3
TGTGCCAGCAGCCAGGGCGGAAGGGGTCTGACAGATACGCAGTATTTT
CASSQGGRGLTDTQYF
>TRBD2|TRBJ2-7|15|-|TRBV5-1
TGCGCCAGCAGCTTCGCGAGCGGGGGCTCCTACGAGCAGTACTTC
CASSFASGGSYEQYF
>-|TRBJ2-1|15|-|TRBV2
TGTGCCAGCAGTGAGGTTGGCGGGGCCTTGGTCGAGCAGTTCTTC
CASSEVGGALVEQFF
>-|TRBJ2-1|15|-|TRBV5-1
TGCGCCAGCAGCCTAAATGTGGGGGCGCGGGATGAGCAGTTCTTC
CASSLNVGARDEQFF
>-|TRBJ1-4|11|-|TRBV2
TGTGCCAGCTCCGTACAGAGGGGGCTGTTTTTT
CASSVQRGLFF
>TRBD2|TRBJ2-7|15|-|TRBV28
TGTGCCAGCAGAGCTAGCGGGAACCTAATTTACGAGCAGTACTTC
CASRASGNLIYEQYF